Listed below are T cell receptor beta chains from one sample, sequenced in a study of radiotherapy plus CTLA-4 blockade in lung cancer. TCRdb's table, derived via immunoSEQ multiplex PCR, lists solely in-frame clones and lacks some. The sample carries 50,000 or so clones, approximately 79% recorded once. Sequencing was performed on peripheral blood, taken from a patient treated with radiotherapy plus ipilimumab. All receptors come from a human donor with non-small cell lung cancer who had a partial response to radiotherapy plus ipilimumab. The conserved cysteine and the conserved F or W are not part of the CDR3 here.

j_call	v_call	cdr3_aa
TRBJ1-5	TRBV14	ASSQEGHQPQH
TRBJ2-7	TRBV11-2	ASSLGQGEYEQY
TRBJ2-1	TRBV28	ASSLFAGSSYNEQF
TRBJ2-7	TRBV4-2	ASSQGTGTSTYEQY
TRBJ2-7	TRBV19	ASSISGTGETYEQY
TRBJ1-1	TRBV7-9	ASSPQQGSAF
TRBJ2-4	TRBV19	ASSIAAGTGGRNIQY
TRBJ2-1	TRBV19	ATSTSGGDQF
TRBJ2-1	TRBV4-3	ASSQEWDRYNEQF
TRBJ2-7	TRBV6-6	ASSYGAVSSYEQY
TRBJ1-3	TRBV4-2	ASSRDPSGNTIY
TRBJ1-6	TRBV11-2	ASSLVPGVNSPLH
TRBJ1-2	TRBV13	ASSTLQSDYGYT
TRBJ2-2	TRBV7-6	ASSSTGERTGELF
TRBJ2-5	TRBV12-5	ASGQSGGPGETQY
TRBJ2-3	TRBV27	ASRRGGQTDTQY
TRBJ2-5	TRBV6-6	ASSAGTGGAKTQY